This entry is about one T cell receptor (beta chain). The data were obtained in a study of T and B cells in COVID-19 patients. Overall study context: The recovered patients had mostly mild to moderate COVID-19 with outpatient management. Of some 19 active-infection patients, over 9 were critically ill with mechanical ventilation or extracorporeal membrane oxygenation.

BIOMED2 TRB-A/B primer pools were used in multiplex TRB PCR. One entry per CDR3 protein results from TCRdb running MiXCR on the multiplex PCR reads. The sample has more than 15,000 distinct CDR3 sequences, 28% seen once; the top ten hold around 4.3%. Each TRB amplification used 250-500 ng of genomic DNA from blood. V lost 9 bases, J lost 7 bases, and 12 bases lay in between. The CDR3 loop spans 12 amino acids. Germline V gene data show CDR1 as SNHLY and CDR2 as FYNNEI. The TCR originated in a human donor who had recovered from COVID-19. The chain combines TRBV2 with TRBJ1-4, with D unresolved. Sequenced sample: blood. DNA of the CDR3: TGTGCCAGTCTAGTGGGGTCTGAAAAACTGTTTTTT. This translates into CASLVGSEKLFF. Together with reference TRBV2 and TRBJ1-4, the CDR3 gives the full variable domain: EPEVTQTPSHQVTQMGQEVILRCVPISNHLYFYWYRQILGQKVEFLVSFYNNEISEKSEIFDDQFSVERPDGSNFTLKIRSTKLEDSAMYFCASLVGSEKLFFGSGTQLSVL.